One sample yielded the 27 T cell receptor beta chains listed below, sequenced in a study of radiotherapy plus CTLA-4 blockade in lung cancer. Only in-frame clones appear in the TCRdb table, and some are missing; sequencing was by immunoSEQ multiplex PCR. This sample yields tens of thousands of clones, of which roughly 86% are seen a single time; approximately 15% belongs to the top ten. The sample was peripheral blood, taken from a patient treated with radiotherapy plus ipilimumab. Every receptor here comes from a human donor with non-small cell lung cancer that progressed on radiotherapy plus ipilimumab.

The chain recombines TRBV13 with TRBJ2-5; D not resolved. V lost 0 bases, J lost 2 bases, and 10 bases lay in between. Germline-derived CDR1 and CDR2 are PRHDT and FYEKMQ (reference sequence). The CDR3 runs 15 residues. The CDR3 nucleotides are TGTGCCAGCAGCTTAGGGGGTAGGATACAAGAGACCCAGTACTTC. As protein: CASSLGGRIQETQYF.

This clone was recorded only once. V gene TRBV6-5 combines with J gene TRBJ1-1; D not resolved. V was clipped by 9 bases and J by 1 base, with 18 bases between them. From germline, CDR1 is MNHEY and CDR2 SVGAGI. The CDR3 is 15 amino acids. Written as DNA, the CDR3 is TGTGCCAGTAAGGCACCCGGGGTTACGAACACTGAAGCTTTCTTT. Residues: CASKAPGVTNTEAFF.

This rearrangement joins TRBV18 to TRBJ1-5, with 11 bases matching TRBD1. Losses at the gene ends were 6 bases for V and 2 bases for J; bases not matched to a gene: 9. This CDR3 comprises 17 residues. Germline CDR1 and CDR2: KGHSH and LQKENI. CDR3 in DNA: TGTGCCAGCTCCGGGACAGGGGGGAAAGTAGGCAATCAGCCCCAGCATTTT. Its protein is CASSGTGGKVGNQPQHF.

In its sample, this clone was seen once. The chain recombines TRBV6-1 with TRBJ2-7; 8 bases line up with TRBD1. The V and J ends lost 7 bases and 7 bases, in that order; junction bases with no gene match: 12. The CDR3 extends over 14 amino acids. CDR1 MNHNS and CDR2 SASEGT come from the germline V gene. As DNA, the CDR3 is TGTGCCAGCAACCGGCCAGGGGGCCGATGGGAGCAGTACTTC. It encodes CASNRPGGRWEQYF.

V is TRBV19 and J is TRBJ1-4; D not resolved. Trimming removed 3 bases from V and 7 bases from J, with 12 bases in between. Germline V CDR1 and CDR2: LNHDA, SQIVND (reference sequence). This CDR3 region has 14 residues. CDR3 coding DNA: TGTGCCAGTAGTATTATGGCGGGGAGTGAAAAACTGTTTTTT. Amino acids: CASSIMAGSEKLFF.

This clone was picked up many times. The V call is TRBV4-2, the J call TRBJ2-1, with TRBD2 as a possible D gene (7 bases). CDR1 is LGHNA and CDR2 is YNFKEQ in the germline V gene. V was cut by 4 bases and J by 9 bases, with 25 bases left in between. The CDR3 is 17 amino acids. The CDR3 protein is CASSPIIGTGGAGEQFF. For the CDR3, the DNA is TGTGCCAGCAGCCCCATAATCGGGACTGGGGGGGCGGGTGAGCAGTTCTTC.

The rearrangement links TRBV7-2 to TRBJ1-1; TRBD1 aligns across 7 bases. The CDR3 has 17 amino acids. CDR1 is SGHTA, CDR2 FQGNSA, per germline. Trimming cost V 0 bases and J 1 base; bases outside gene matches: 8. Here the CDR3 reads CASSLASTGLGNTEAFF. The CDR3 region has the DNA TGTGCCAGCAGCTTAGCGTCGACAGGGCTAGGGAACACTGAAGCTTTCTTT.

The J gene is TRBJ2-7, the V gene TRBV6-9; TRBD1 might be the D (6 bases). This CDR3 contains 15 residues. The germline V gene has CDR1 MNHGY and CDR2 SVAAGI. V lost 7 bases, J lost 1 base, and 17 bases lay in between. The CDR3, as DNA: TGTGCCAGCACCCTTGGGGACACAAGATCCTACGAGCAGTACTTC. Encoded protein: CASTLGDTRSYEQYF.

CDR3 protein: CASMSIQDYNSPLHF. CDR3 DNA sequence: TGTGCCAGCATGAGTATACAAGACTATAATTCACCCCTCCACTTT. The chain recombines TRBV28 with TRBJ1-6; D call uncertain. CDR1 MDHEN and CDR2 SYDVKM come from the germline V gene. V dropped 7 bases and J dropped 3 bases, with 13 bases sitting between them. The CDR3 is 15 amino acids.

The V gene is TRBV7-6, the J gene TRBJ2-5, with TRBD1 matching 11 bases. Germline CDR1 reads SGHVS; CDR2 reads FNYEAQ. The CDR3 has 15 residues. Germline trimming cut 6 bases from V and 4 bases from J; bases unmatched to any gene: 7. The CDR3 region is CASSPGQGVRETQYF. The CDR3 region has the DNA TGTGCCAGCAGTCCGGGACAGGGGGTTAGAGAGACCCAGTACTTC.

The chain links TRBV6-5 to TRBJ2-7; TRBD1 matches 8 bases. The J segment lost 3 bases and the V segment lost 5 bases, leaving 9 bases of the junction unmatched. The CDR3 extends over 15 amino acids. CDR1 and CDR2 (germline): MNHEY, SVGAGI. CDR3 in DNA: TGTGCCAGCAGTAAAGACAGGGGAGGACTCTACGAGCAGTACTTC. It specifies CASSKDRGGLYEQYF.

This sequence joins TRBV7-9 and TRBJ2-3; D is unclear. CDR1 and CDR2 (germline): SEHNR, FQNEAQ (reference sequence). V dropped 1 base and J dropped 7 bases, with 9 bases sitting between them. The CDR3 covers 13 residues. For the CDR3, the DNA is TGTGCCAGCAGCTTAGAGGAAGCCCATACGCAGTATTTT. Its translation: CASSLEEAHTQYF.

The chain recombines TRBV6-6 with TRBJ2-7; 10 bases agree with TRBD2. Germline trimming cut 7 bases from V and 2 bases from J; bases unmatched to any gene: 8. The CDR3 runs to 15 residues. Per the germline V gene, CDR1 is MNHNY and CDR2 is SVGAGI (reference sequence). The CDR3 is CASNNPGTSAYEQYF. The CDR3, as DNA: TGTGCCAGCAACAACCCCGGGACTAGCGCCTACGAGCAGTACTTC.

This sequence joins TRBV7-6 and TRBJ2-7; 9 bases match TRBD1. The CDR3 runs to 15 residues. J lost 1 base, V lost 5 bases, and 6 bases had no gene match. Looked up from germline, CDR1 is SGHVS and CDR2 is FNYEAQ. CDR3 region: CASSPTGGQSYEQYF. CDR3 bases: TGTGCCAGCAGCCCTACAGGGGGCCAGTCCTACGAGCAGTACTTC.

The chain joins TRBV4-2 to TRBJ1-4; D not resolved. Germline V lookup: CDR1 LGHNA, CDR2 YNFKEQ. The germline V and J ends were trimmed by 1 base and 0 bases, with 12 bases remaining between them. This CDR3 comprises 17 residues. The CDR3 here is CASSQGSGRTTNEKLFF. The CDR3 DNA reads TGTGCCAGCAGCCAAGGGTCGGGAAGAACAACTAATGAAAAACTGTTTTTT.

This clone was seen a single time. The chain combines TRBV4-1 with TRBJ2-2; no definite D call. This CDR3 region has 13 residues. Germline CDR1 reads MGHRA; CDR2 reads YSYEKL. V was shortened by 4 bases and J by 7 bases, with 10 bases between the two germline ends. The CDR3 is CASSPLWNGELFF. CDR3 sequence (DNA): TGCGCCAGCAGCCCCCTGTGGAACGGGGAGCTGTTTTTT.

This rearrangement joins TRBV6-6 to TRBJ1-1; D gene ambiguous. The germline V and J ends were trimmed by 2 bases and 0 bases, with 7 bases remaining between them. Germline V gene sequence: CDR1 MNHNY, CDR2 SVGAGI (reference sequence). This CDR3 has 14 amino acids. CDR3 sequence reads: CASSYGEMNTEAFF. The CDR3, as DNA: TGTGCCAGCAGTTACGGAGAGATGAACACTGAAGCTTTCTTT.

The rearrangement joins TRBV7-9 to TRBJ2-5; 9 bases align to TRBD1. Germline CDR1 and CDR2: SEHNR and FQNEAQ (reference sequence). J lost 5 bases, V lost 5 bases, and 12 bases had no gene match. The CDR3 spans 16 residues. The CDR3 nucleotides read TGTGCCAGCAGCCCTCTTGGGGACAGGGAGAGGGAGACCCAGTACTTC. It specifies CASSPLGDRERETQYF.

In its sample, this clone was seen once. This rearrangement joins TRBV5-6 to TRBJ2-6; D gene unclear. The CDR3 runs to 18 residues. CDR1 and CDR2 (germline): SGHDT, YYEEEE. CDR3 protein: CVTHVARHTASGANVLTF. In nucleotides, the CDR3 is TGTGTAACGCACGTGGCCAGGCACACCGCCTCTGGGGCCAACGTCCTGACTTTC.

This chain links TRBV5-1 with TRBJ2-7; TRBD2 aligns across 9 bases. Germline V gene lookup returns CDR1 SGHRS and CDR2 YFSETQ. V was pared by 1 base and J by 3 bases, with 5 bases of the junction left unmatched. This CDR3 spans 15 amino acids. The CDR3 region has the DNA TGCGCCAGCAGCTTGATGACTAGCGGAAACTACGAGCAGTACTTC. The encoded protein is CASSLMTSGNYEQYF.

The chain recombines TRBV4-3 with TRBJ2-7; no reliable D call. The V end lost 4 bases, the J end lost 6 bases, and 16 bases lay between the germline ends. The CDR3 has 14 residues. The germline V gene has CDR1 LGHNA and CDR2 YSLEER. Here the CDR3 DNA reads TGCGCCAGCAGCCGAGATCTACAAGACCCCGAGCAGTACTTC. Translating it yields CASSRDLQDPEQYF.

Only a few counts were recorded for this clone. This chain uses TRBV4-3 with TRBJ1-3; tentative D call: TRBD1 (5 bases). The V gene lost 2 bases and the J gene lost 0 bases, with 20 bases spanning the gap. Germline V gives CDR1 LGHNA, CDR2 YSLEER. CDR3 size: 19 residues. The CDR3 is CASSQKGGDPLSSGNTIYF. CDR3 in DNA: TGCGCCAGCAGCCAAAAGGGCGGGGACCCGTTGAGCTCTGGAAACACCATATATTTT.

The chain is built from TRBV7-8 and TRBJ2-3; TRBD2 might be the D (6 bases). This CDR3 spans 15 amino acids. V lost 0 bases and J 4 bases, leaving 11 bases between the germline ends. The germline V gene encodes CDR1 SGHVS and CDR2 FQNEAQ. CDR3 nucleotide sequence: TGTGCCAGCAGCTTAGCTGGGACTGGCCCAGATACGCAGTATTTT. Translation: CASSLAGTGPDTQYF.

The V and J genes are TRBV27 and TRBJ1-1; D is unresolved. V lost 2 bases to trimming and J lost 1 base, with 5 bases between them. This CDR3 has 13 amino acids. Looked up from germline, CDR1 is MNHEY and CDR2 is SMNVEV (reference sequence). CDR3 residues: CASSLDKNTEAFF. The CDR3 DNA reads TGTGCCAGCAGTTTAGACAAGAACACTGAAGCTTTCTTT.

The rearrangement links TRBV30 to TRBJ2-3, with D tentatively TRBD2 (5 bases). CDR1 is GTSNPN and CDR2 is SVGIG in the germline V gene (reference sequence). Trimming took 4 bases from V and 9 from J, leaving 11 bases between them. The CDR3 is 11 residues long. CDR3 sequence: CAWTTGKTQYF. In DNA, the CDR3 is TGTGCCTGGACAACCGGGAAGACGCAGTATTTT.

This chain links TRBV5-4 with TRBJ2-7, with a tentative D call TRBD2 (6 bases). The V and J ends lost 0 bases and 11 bases respectively, with 15 bases between them. Germline values: CDR1 SGHNT, CDR2 YYREEE (reference sequence). The CDR3 is 13 amino acids. Here the CDR3 reads CASSLEGTGGKYF. CDR3 nucleotide sequence: TGTGCCAGCAGCTTGGAAGGAACCGGCGGGAAGTACTTC.

The chain uses TRBV7-8 and TRBJ2-1, with D unclear. V lost 0 bases, J lost 6 bases, and 15 bases lay in between. There are 16 residues in the CDR3. Germline CDR1 is SGHVS and CDR2 is FQNEAQ. The CDR3 here is CASSLAYSFSANEQFF. For the CDR3, the DNA is TGTGCCAGCAGCTTAGCTTACAGTTTTTCGGCCAATGAGCAGTTCTTC.